This T cell receptor (beta chain) was captured by sequencing in a study of T cell repertoires in cytomegalovirus infection. For the study at large: Epitope selection comprised recently identified HLA-C-restricted CMV epitopes and well-studied HLA-B-restricted CMV epitopes. In public TCR beta signatures, there were indications of both CMV infection and matching HLA type. General study points: It was HLA-C-restricted CMV-specific TCR beta clonotypes that dominated the response ex vivo. Cumulative public TCR beta family frequency identified CMV carriers with the relevant HLA.

The CDR3 extends over 15 amino acids. V lost 8 bases, J lost 2 bases, and 9 bases stayed unmatched. This clonotype has only a few counts. Antigen specificity is unknown. MiXCR, applied by TCRdb to the reads, yields one record per CDR3 protein. The repertoire includes around 500,000 distinct CDR3 sequences, under 55% of them detected once, and around two fifths sits in the top ten. Material: cultured PBMCs, obtained from culture after CMV antigen stimulation. The chain recombines TRBV12-3 or TRBV12-4 with TRBJ2-7, with 10 nucleotides matching TRBD1. The sequence came from a human donor in good health (CMV status not recorded). Some clones in this sample may be carry-over from other donors' samples. The CDR3 reads CASAGTGAIAYEQYF. The CDR3 DNA sequence: TGTGCCAGCGCCGGGACAGGGGCCATTGCCTACGAGCAGTACTTC.